Shown below are 6 T cell receptor beta chains from a single sample sequenced in a study of blood T cells in healthy people across ages. A second PCR, run for about 7 to 12 cycles, used a sample-barcoded 5' primer plus a J-beta primer mix. Using its own MiXCR run on the 5' RACE reads, TCRdb lists one record per CDR3 protein. This repertoire shows about 800,000 distinct CDR3 sequences, around 25% found once; its top ten account for under 4.5%. The sample also formed part of further work on T cells of mothers and their children.

The sample comprised blood. Source of these receptors: a boy aged 5 to 17 in good health.

The gene calls are TRBV11-2 and TRBJ2-7; the D gene is possibly TRBD2 (6 bases). With 3 bases removed from V and 0 bases from J, the gap between germline ends came to 15 bases. The germline CDR1 and CDR2 sequences are SGHAT and FQNNGV. The CDR3 totals 16 residues. The CDR3 spells CASSLGDFHCSYEQYF. The CDR3, as DNA: TGTGCCAGCAGCTTGGGGGACTTCCACTGCTCCTACGAGCAGTACTTC.

This clonotype was recorded a few times. The CDR3, as DNA: TGCGCCAGCAGCCCAGGGGTGGCAGAGACCCAGTACTTC. Amino acid sequence: CASSPGVAETQYF. The V gene is TRBV5-1, the J gene TRBJ2-5; D might be TRBD1 (6 bases). V shed 4 bases and J shed 4 bases, with 11 bases lying between them. CDR1 and CDR2 (germline): SGHRS, YFSETQ. The CDR3 totals 13 residues. Complete variable domain (other parts from reference TRBV5-1 and TRBJ2-5): KAGVTQTPRYLIKTRGQQVTLSCSPISGHRSVSWYQQTPGQGLQFLFEYFSETQRNKGNFPGRFSGRQFSNSRSEMNVSTLELGDSALYLCASSPGVAETQYFGPGTRLLVL.

The chain uses TRBV29-1 and TRBJ2-5; D perhaps matches TRBD1 (6 bases). The CDR3 length is 12 residues. The germline V gene encodes CDR1 SQVTM and CDR2 ANQGSEA. Trimming took 2 bases from V and 5 from J, leaving 9 bases between them. The CDR3 bases are TGCAGCGTTGAAACAGGGACGGAGACCCAGTACTTC. Its protein is CSVETGTETQYF.

This clonotype was counted a few times. The chain has TRBV5-5 and TRBJ1-5; D is undetermined. The V end lost 2 bases, the J end lost 9 bases, and 6 bases lay between the germline ends. The germline CDR1 and CDR2 sequences are SGHKS and YYEKEE (reference sequence). This CDR3 spans 11 amino acids. The CDR3: CASSFRRPQHF. CDR3 sequence (DNA): TGTGCCAGCAGCTTTCGGCGGCCCCAGCATTTT. Full variable domain (remainder filled in from reference TRBV5-5 and TRBJ1-5): DAGVTQSPTHLIKTRGQQVTLRCSPISGHKSVSWYQQVLGQGPQFIFQYYEKEERGRGNFPDRFSARQFPNYSSELNVNALLLGDSALYLCASSFRRPQHFGDGTRLSIL.

At least ten counts were recorded for this clonotype. V is TRBV15 and J is TRBJ1-4, with 7 bases matching TRBD1. The CDR3 sequence is 14 residues long. Losses at the gene ends were 1 base for V and 5 bases for J; bases not matched to a gene: 1. Germline V lookup: CDR1 LNHNV, CDR2 YYDKDF (reference sequence). The CDR3 region has the DNA TGTGCCACCAGCAGAGGGGACAGCAATGAAAAACTGTTTTTT. It specifies CATSRGDSNEKLFF. The full variable domain, rest sourced from reference TRBV15 and TRBJ1-4, is DAMVIQNPRYQVTQFGKPVTLSCSQTLNHNVMYWYQQKSSQAPKLLFHYYDKDFNNEADTPDNFQSRRPNTSFCFLDIRSPGLGDTAMYLCATSRGDSNEKLFFGSGTQLSVL.

This chain connects TRBV7-9 to TRBJ1-1; 9 bases agree with TRBD1. The CDR3 is 14 amino acids. Trimming at V came to 5 bases and at J to 4 bases, leaving 5 bases not matched to a gene. Germline CDR1 reads SEHNR; CDR2 reads FQNEAQ (reference sequence). The CDR3: CASSPGQGTTEAFF. CDR3 nucleotides: TGTGCCAGCAGCCCGGGACAGGGCACCACTGAAGCTTTCTTT.